This T cell receptor (beta chain) appears in the sequencing data of a study of blood T cell repertoires in COVID-19. For the study at large: Collection of acute and convalescent COVID-19 samples took place in the United States, Italy and Spain. T cells, B-cell-depleted T cells, or PBMCs provided the cDNA or gDNA that served as material.

Original data processing: Amplification of reference gene primers was used by the study to estimate nucleated cell counts. Data came from immunoSEQ multiplex PCR; TCRdb stores just in-frame clones and leaves some out. Clone size and V and J calls were adopted from that table, with D and trimming inferred from the DNA. The data hold fewer than 200,000 clones, with roughly 70% observed a single time. Germline V gene data show CDR1 as MNHEY and CDR2 as SMNVEV (reference sequence). The CDR3 has 14 residues. Between the trimmed V and J ends, which lost 2 bases and 5 bases, there was a span of 12 bases. The receptor comes from a woman of 80 years or more with acute or convalescent COVID-19. The genes are TRBV27 and TRBJ2-5, with D possibly being TRBD1 (6 bases). Sequenced sample: peripheral blood. The CDR3 DNA reads TGTGCCAGCAGTTTACAGGGGATCCCGGAGACCCAGTACTTC. It encodes CASSLQGIPETQYF.